The rows below give T cell receptor beta chains drawn from one sample of a study of follicular helper T cells after annual influenza vaccination. Method: immunoSEQ multiplex PCR; TCRdb's copy keeps in-frame clones and lacks some. The sample includes roughly 15,000 clones, around 85% of them seen just once. Source: CXCR5+ CD38- circulating T follicular helper cells from blood, taken 7 days after influenza vaccination. All receptors derive from an adult who received the influenza vaccine. Both conserved end residues are part of each CDR3. Fields, in order: V gene, D gene, J gene, clone size, CDR3 DNA, CDR3 protein. The D gene is left open where the match is weak. Clone size is shown for a subset of rows, as once, few, many or a class of expanded clone.

v_call: TRBV4-1; d_call: TRBD1; j_call: TRBJ2-1; clone_size: NA; cdr3_nt: TGCGCCAGCAGCCAAAGAGGTGGACAGGCTCCCCCCTACAATGAGCAGTTCTTC; cdr3_aa: CASSQRGGQAPPYNEQFF
v_call: TRBV11-3; d_call: TRBD2; j_call: TRBJ2-3; clone_size: NA; cdr3_nt: TGTGCCAGCAGCTTAGAGAAGCGGGGGGTCACAGATACGCAGTATTTT; cdr3_aa: CASSLEKRGVTDTQYF
v_call: TRBV5-8; d_call: TRBD2; j_call: TRBJ2-3; clone_size: NA; cdr3_nt: TGTGCCAGCAGCTTGGATACGGGGGGGATCTTACCGTATTTT; cdr3_aa: CASSLDTGGILPYF
v_call: TRBV19; d_call: TRBD1; j_call: TRBJ2-7; clone_size: NA; cdr3_nt: TGTGCCAGTAGTAGGGTTGGACAGGGGGACTACGAGCAGTACTTC; cdr3_aa: CASSRVGQGDYEQYF
v_call: TRBV28; d_call: TRBD1; j_call: TRBJ2-7; clone_size: NA; cdr3_nt: TGTGCCAGCAGTGCCGGGACAGGGCGTTACGAGCAGTACTTC; cdr3_aa: CASSAGTGRYEQYF
v_call: TRBV2; d_call: TRBD1; j_call: TRBJ2-2; clone_size: NA; cdr3_nt: TGTGCCAGCAGTCCAACAGGGGGCGCGAACACCGGGGAGCTGTTTTTT; cdr3_aa: CASSPTGGANTGELFF
v_call: TRBV19; d_call: TRBD2; j_call: TRBJ2-1; clone_size: NA; cdr3_nt: TGTGCCAGTAGTATGAGGGCGGGAGGTAGGGGTGAGCAGTTCTTC; cdr3_aa: CASSMRAGGRGEQFF
v_call: TRBV18; d_call: NA; j_call: TRBJ2-2; clone_size: NA; cdr3_nt: TGTGCCAGCTCACCACCTAGGCGCAGGACAGTCCCAACCGGGGAGCTGTTTTTT; cdr3_aa: CASSPPRRRTVPTGELFF
v_call: TRBV5-1; d_call: TRBD2; j_call: TRBJ2-1; clone_size: NA; cdr3_nt: TGCGCCAGCAGCTTGGGGACTAGCGGGGGGTTCTACAATGAGCAGTTCTTC; cdr3_aa: CASSLGTSGGFYNEQFF
v_call: TRBV5-4; d_call: TRBD1; j_call: TRBJ2-3; clone_size: NA; cdr3_nt: TGTGCCAGCAGCTTCGCCGGGACAGGACGAATAGTGGATACGCAGTATTTT; cdr3_aa: CASSFAGTGRIVDTQYF
v_call: TRBV7-8; d_call: TRBD2; j_call: TRBJ2-7; clone_size: NA; cdr3_nt: TGTGCCAGCAGCCAAGGGAGGGTCTCCTACGAGCAGTACTTC; cdr3_aa: CASSQGRVSYEQYF
v_call: TRBV18; d_call: NA; j_call: TRBJ2-1; clone_size: NA; cdr3_nt: TGTGCCAGCTCACCGTCGCACGGGGAACGCAATGAGCAGTTCTTC; cdr3_aa: CASSPSHGERNEQFF
v_call: TRBV29-1; d_call: TRBD2; j_call: TRBJ2-2; clone_size: NA; cdr3_nt: TGCAGCGTTGGAACTAGCGGGAGGGACACCGGGGAGCTGTTTTTT; cdr3_aa: CSVGTSGRDTGELFF
v_call: TRBV18; d_call: TRBD2; j_call: TRBJ2-7; clone_size: NA; cdr3_nt: TGTGCCAGCTCACCGACTAGCGGGAGTAGGTACGAGCAGTACTTC; cdr3_aa: CASSPTSGSRYEQYF
v_call: TRBV6-6; d_call: NA; j_call: TRBJ1-2; clone_size: NA; cdr3_nt: TGTGCCAGCAGTTACTCTGCCGGAAACGAGGAGGGCTACACCTTC; cdr3_aa: CASSYSAGNEEGYTF
v_call: TRBV7-2; d_call: TRBD1; j_call: TRBJ1-2; clone_size: NA; cdr3_nt: TGTGCCAGCAGCCCCCCGGGACAGGGGTCCTATGGCTACACCTTC; cdr3_aa: CASSPPGQGSYGYTF
v_call: TRBV10-3; d_call: NA; j_call: TRBJ1-5; clone_size: NA; cdr3_nt: TGTGCCATCGGGGGGGCTAACGGCAATCAGCCCCAGCATTTT; cdr3_aa: CAIGGANGNQPQHF
v_call: TRBV11-1; d_call: TRBD1; j_call: TRBJ2-1; clone_size: NA; cdr3_nt: TGTGCCAGCTCAGGGGGCGCAGCCCACAATGAGCAGTTCTTC; cdr3_aa: CASSGGAAHNEQFF
v_call: TRBV28; d_call: NA; j_call: TRBJ2-3; clone_size: NA; cdr3_nt: TGTGCCAGCAGTTTAACTCAGGGTACGCAGTATTTT; cdr3_aa: CASSLTQGTQYF
v_call: TRBV6-5; d_call: TRBD1; j_call: TRBJ2-5; clone_size: NA; cdr3_nt: TGTGCCAGCAGTTACTCGGGCAGGGGGAAAGAGACCCAGTACTTC; cdr3_aa: CASSYSGRGKETQYF
v_call: TRBV6-6; d_call: NA; j_call: TRBJ2-7; clone_size: NA; cdr3_nt: TGTGCCAGCAGTTATGGGTGGGCGAAGTACGAGCAGTACTTC; cdr3_aa: CASSYGWAKYEQYF
v_call: TRBV6-1; d_call: TRBD1; j_call: TRBJ1-5; clone_size: NA; cdr3_nt: TGTGCCAGCCGATTTCGGACAGGGGTTCAGCCCCAGCATTTT; cdr3_aa: CASRFRTGVQPQHF
v_call: TRBV18; d_call: NA; j_call: TRBJ1-6; clone_size: few; cdr3_nt: TGTGCCAGCTCGCACCAGGGACTGCTGGATTCACCCCTCCACTTT; cdr3_aa: CASSHQGLLDSPLHF
v_call: TRBV5-4; d_call: NA; j_call: TRBJ2-1; clone_size: NA; cdr3_nt: TGTGCCAGCAGCTTGCCGGGGTTCGATGAGCAGTTCTTC; cdr3_aa: CASSLPGFDEQFF
v_call: TRBV11-2; d_call: NA; j_call: TRBJ1-1; clone_size: NA; cdr3_nt: TGTGCCAGCAGCTTAGAGACAGGCAATACTGAAGCTTTCTTT; cdr3_aa: CASSLETGNTEAFF
v_call: TRBV5-1; d_call: TRBD1; j_call: TRBJ2-7; clone_size: NA; cdr3_nt: TGCGCCAGCAGCTTGGTTCCGGGGACAGTTCTAGGAGAGCAGTACTTC; cdr3_aa: CASSLVPGTVLGEQYF
v_call: TRBV5-4; d_call: TRBD2; j_call: TRBJ2-3; clone_size: NA; cdr3_nt: TGTGCCAGCAGCTTGGCCGACGGGGGGGGTGCAGATACGCAGTATTTT; cdr3_aa: CASSLADGGGADTQYF
v_call: TRBV9; d_call: NA; j_call: TRBJ2-7; clone_size: NA; cdr3_nt: TGTGCCAGCAGCCCCCGCGAATCCTACGAGCAGTACTTC; cdr3_aa: CASSPRESYEQYF
v_call: TRBV4-2; d_call: TRBD2; j_call: TRBJ2-1; clone_size: NA; cdr3_nt: TGTGCCAGCAGCCAGAGCGGGACTTCCTACAATGAGCAGTTCTTC; cdr3_aa: CASSQSGTSYNEQFF